This TCR beta chain is drawn from a study of shared clonotypes between healthy human individuals. Sequencing was performed with immunoSEQ multiplex PCR; in TCRdb, only in-frame clones are kept and a portion is missing. The sample holds over a million clones, under 80% seen once. J was trimmed by 5 bases and V by 2 bases; bases with no gene match: 14. The CDR3 consists of 18 residues. CDR1 is SGDLS and CDR2 is YYNGEE in the germline V gene. The chain carries TRBV9 and TRBJ2-2; TRBD1 matches 8 bases. This TCR was recovered from a man between 18 and 29 years old in good health. Sequenced input: memory CD4+ T cells sorted from blood. As for subset: CD45RA-negative fraction. The CDR3 bases are TGTGCCAGCAGCGTTTCCGGGACAGGCGGCAAAAAGACCGGGGAGCTGTTTTTT. Amino acid sequence: CASSVSGTGGKKTGELFF.